This note documents a single T cell receptor beta chain sequence. This clonotype has ten or more counts. The antigen it recognizes is unknown. No much larger clonotype is one base removed from it; base qualities were not supplied. The V end gives up 0 bases and the J end 4 bases, leaving 2 bases in the junction not matched to a gene. For CDR1 and CDR2, the germline V gene lists SNHLY and FYNNEI. The cysteine opens and the phenylalanine closes a CDR3 of 15 amino acids. Of the read, only the CDR3 DNA is kept; its 45 bases are in frame from base 1. Every donor in the study was a healthy Caucasian. The twin cohort comprised three pairs of female monozygotic twins, all aged about 18 to 29 years. Positive isolation kits from Invitrogen were used to isolate the CD4+ and CD8+ T cell populations. The method was 5' RACE. TCRdb names Illumina HiSeq 2000 as the instrument used. Template switching introduced a universal primer binding site; the final cDNA contained a unique molecular identifier, enabling accurate counting of TCR cDNA molecules. First-strand cDNA for TCR alpha and beta chains was synthesized from specific primers in the conserved constant-segment region. To control for contamination, each cDNA library was double barcoded with a SMART-Mk sample barcode plus Illumina barcodes. TruSeq adapter sequences, together with Illumina sample barcodes, were added in two successive PCR steps. Sequencing of the TCR alpha and beta cDNA libraries was done on the Illumina HiSeq platform using custom primers. The original pipeline was this. MiGEC was used to process raw reads and extract unique molecular identifiers, and MiXCR was used to find CDR3 positions. Recombination models were inferred per individual with the repgenHMM and IGoR tools using an EM algorithm. Shared clonotype analysis was performed with the tcR package in R, normalizing sharing by the product of cloneset sizes. To study raw recombination without the effects of thymic and clonal selection, out-of-frame nonproductive sequences were analyzed. The public reads were quality trimmed at Q25 with fastp and then assembled into clones with MiXCR by TCRdb, keeping productive beta chains. Rows with one shared CDR3 protein collapse into an entry with the most common genes and DNA. TCRdb's processing, not the authors' own work, is the source of the V and J calls. Across this sample there are approximately 300,000 distinct CDR3 sequences, with roughly 10% seen only once. The ten most abundant clones make up around 7.1% of the sample.

This specimen comes from a study of identical twins (dated by TCRdb to the mid-2010s). Notes on the research overall: To test whether fetal clonotypes persist, this study deep-sequenced TCR alpha and beta repertoires from monozygotic twins, from unrelated adults of various ages, and from cord blood. To rule out contamination, the twin experiments were replicated at different times with different library preparation protocols.

Overall results and qualifications from the work: Conclusions relied on cross-sectional statistical analysis, since the same donors could not be followed over many years. Compared with coincidental sharing between unrelated individuals, out-of-frame TCR alpha sequences shared between twins showed an excess of sequences with low generation probability. In monozygotic twins, out-of-frame TCR alpha sharing was systematically underestimated by recombination models, although the models agreed with sharing between unrelated individuals. Abundant cord blood beta clonotypes had fewer insertions, young adult naive repertoires showed a similar but weaker trend, and memory repertoires showed no such trend. A weaker excess of twin sharing was found in beta out-of-frame sequences because the signal-to-noise ratio was lowered by fewer shared sequences. Zero-insertion analyses could be partly confounded by invariant T cells such as MAIT and iNKT, though diverse VJ usage argued against such confounding for most clonotypes.

These data also formed part of another study, on yellow fever vaccine responses in identical twins. As that second study puts it: The T cell response to vaccination in identical twins was reported by the authors to appear partly convergent and partly personalized. In the study, vaccine-responding T cell clones were precisely tracked in identical twins.

The chain is encoded by TRBV2 joined to TRBJ2-3, with 9 bases matching TRBD2. The TCR was taken from a woman younger than 35 in good health. The sample comprised CD8+ T cells sorted from blood. The CDR3 reads CASSEARLAADTQYF. DNA sequence: TGTGCCAGCAGTGAAGCGAGACTAGCGGCAGATACGCAGTATTTT.